Below are 27 T cell receptor beta chains sequenced from a single sample in a study of prognosis after radiotherapy for stage I lung cancer. Multiplex PCR in two rounds served to amplify TCR beta CDR3 from genomic DNA. Used in first-round PCR were primers specific to each TRBV and TRBJ gene. TCRdb called the multiplex PCR reads again in MiXCR, with one record for every CDR3 protein. The repertoire has some 17,000 distinct CDR3 sequences, roughly 30% of them found once; the top ten carry 25% to 40%. The specimen was PBMCs, collected before or after stereotactic body radiation therapy (not recorded which). The receptors originated from a donor older than 45 with non-small cell lung cancer.

This clonotype was recorded many times. This clone may be a read error of a much larger clone one base away. The chain joins TRBV20-1 to TRBJ1-6, with a tentative D call TRBD1 (6 bases). CDR3 size: 12 residues. Trimming stripped 6 bases from V and 15 bases from J, with 18 bases between. The V gene's germline CDR1 is DFQATT and CDR2 SNEGSKA (reference sequence). The CDR3 is CSAGGIGTLLHF. The CDR3, as DNA: TGCAGTGCCGGGGGTATAGGGACACTCCTCCACTTT.

The V gene is TRBV6-1, the J gene TRBJ2-3; a weak D match, TRBD1 (6 bases). The CDR3 totals 15 residues. Trimming shortened V by 7 bases and J by 4 bases, and 18 bases separated the two germline ends. CDR1 is MNHNS and CDR2 is SASEGT in the germline V gene. CDR3 nucleotide sequence: TGTGCCAGCATGCCTGGGGGCGTGACGGCAGATACGCAGTATTTT. Translated: CASMPGGVTADTQYF.

This clonotype came up many times. V usage is TRBV5-1 and J usage is TRBJ2-3, with 7 bases identical to TRBD2. Losses at the gene ends were 3 bases for V and 0 bases for J; bases not matched to a gene: 10. There are 17 residues in the CDR3. The germline V gene has CDR1 SGHRS and CDR2 YFSETQ. In DNA, the CDR3 is TGCGCCAGCAGCTCCTTCCTCGGGGGGTCGAGCACAGATACGCAGTATTTT. This encodes CASSSFLGGSSTDTQYF.

In its sample, this clonotype was seen many times. The V call is TRBV7-2, the J call TRBJ1-1; 7 bases are a match to TRBD1. CDR1 SGHTA and CDR2 FQGNSA come from the germline V gene. The V segment lost 3 bases and the J segment 9 bases; nucleotides outside the gene matches: 7. The CDR3 sequence is 13 residues long. The CDR3 nucleotides read TGTGCCAGCAGCTTGGGACAGCCCGAGAAAGCTTTCTTT. It specifies CASSLGQPEKAFF.

On this clonotype itself: A read error may account for a junction end that differs from germline. This chain connects TRBV6-4 to TRBJ2-7, with D possibly being TRBD1 (5 bases). The CDR3 has 14 residues. Germline CDR1 is MRHNA and CDR2 is SNTAGT. The CDR3 region is CASSRGAISYEHYF. DNA for the CDR3: TGTGCCAGCAGTAGGGGTGCTATCTCCTACGAGCATTACTTC.

This clonotype was recorded many times. The chain links TRBV28 to TRBJ2-5, with D possibly being TRBD2 (6 bases). The length of the CDR3 is 15 residues. Trimming left V 3 bases short and J 5 bases short, with 16 bases between. Germline loops: CDR1 MDHEN, CDR2 SYDVKM. The CDR3 protein is CASSFGGVGRETQYF. The CDR3 DNA is TGTGCCAGCAGTTTTGGCGGGGTGGGGAGGGAGACCCAGTACTTC.

This clonotype has ten or more counts. The V gene is TRBV11-3, the J gene TRBJ1-5; no clear D. The CDR3 runs 13 residues. V was shortened by 0 bases and J by 5 bases, with 5 bases between the two germline ends. Per germline, CDR1 SGHNT and CDR2 YENEEA. CDR3 region: CASSLDSYQPQHF. In DNA form, the CDR3 reads TGTGCCAGCAGCTTAGACAGTTATCAGCCCCAGCATTTT.

This rearrangement joins TRBV5-1 to TRBJ1-2, with 12 bases matching TRBD1. Looked up from germline, CDR1 is SGHRS and CDR2 is YFSETQ. Unmatched junction bases numbered 4, after V lost 4 bases and J lost 0 bases. The CDR3 loop spans 16 amino acids. CDR3 in DNA: TGCGCCAGCAGCAAGGGGACAGGGGGCGCTAACTATGGCTACACCTTC. The encoded protein is CASSKGTGGANYGYTF.

With respect to this clonotype: The junction departs from the called germline gene at one end, perhaps through a read error. The gene calls are TRBV6-8 and TRBJ2-1, with unresolved D. Germline CDR1 is MNHGY and CDR2 is SAAAGT. The CDR3 covers 13 residues. The CDR3 protein is CASRVTENNERFF. The CDR3 DNA sequence: TGTGCCAGCAGAGTCACAGAGAACAATGAGCGGTTCTTC.

This clonotype was detected ten times or more. The rearrangement uses TRBV28 and TRBJ2-3; D gene unclear. CDR3 length: 15 residues. Germline CDR1 MDHEN, CDR2 SYDVKM. Between the trimmed V and J ends, which lost 4 bases and 0 bases, there was a span of 11 bases. The CDR3 region has the DNA TGTGCCAGCAGTTGGGTGACTCGTAGCACAGATACGCAGTATTTT. Encoded protein: CASSWVTRSTDTQYF.

This clonotype has at least ten counts. J is TRBJ1-2 and V is TRBV7-2; D gene uncertain. V lost 3 bases and J 4 bases, leaving 9 bases between the germline ends. The CDR3 sequence is 13 residues long. CDR1 is SGHTA, CDR2 FQGNSA, per germline. CDR3 region: CASSFFQSYGYTF. CDR3 nucleotide sequence: TGTGCCAGCAGCTTTTTCCAGTCCTATGGCTACACCTTC.

Worth noting for this clonotype: Germline and junction disagree at one end, which may indicate a read error. This chain connects TRBV6-1 to TRBJ2-1, with D possibly being TRBD2 (5 bases). Germline assignment: CDR1 MNHNS and CDR2 SASEGT. CDR3 length: 12 residues. The CDR3 spells CVCSRGSNEQLF. For the CDR3, the DNA is TGTGTCTGTTCCCGAGGGAGCAATGAGCAGCTCTTC.

This clonotype was picked up many times. The V call is TRBV6-5, the J call TRBJ2-2; 10 positions match TRBD2. The V and J ends lost 0 bases and 4 bases, in that order; junction bases with no gene match: 8. The CDR3 is 18 amino acids. Germline V CDR1 and CDR2: MNHEY, SVGAGI. CDR3 DNA sequence: TGTGCCAGCAGTTACTCAGCCGTGGGGACTAGCGTCACCGGGGAGCTGTTTTTT. This codes for CASSYSAVGTSVTGELFF.

This clonotype was counted many times. The genes are TRBV9 and TRBJ2-1; D is perhaps TRBD1 (6 bases). Germline V gene lookup returns CDR1 SGDLS and CDR2 YYNGEE. CDR3 length equals 15 residues. The germline V and J ends were trimmed by 0 bases and 5 bases, with 12 bases remaining between them. The CDR3 nucleotides read TGTGCCAGCAGCGTAGGTCAGGGGAGAGACAATGAGCAGTTCTTC. This sequence encodes CASSVGQGRDNEQFF.

In this sample, this clonotype turned up many times. The rearrangement uses TRBV9 and TRBJ2-7, with D tentatively TRBD1 (6 bases). CDR3 length equals 14 residues. The germline CDR1 and CDR2 sequences are SGDLS and YYNGEE. Trimming cost V 3 bases and J 2 bases, with 12 bases left between them. The DNA of the CDR3 is TGTGCCAGCAGCGGGGACATTGACCCCTACGAGCAGTACTTC. This translates into CASSGDIDPYEQYF.

Relative to its sample, this clonotype is medium-sized. The rearrangement uses TRBV5-1 and TRBJ2-7; D is ambiguous. Trimming cost V 6 bases and J 9 bases, with 16 bases left between them. CDR1 and CDR2 (germline): SGHRS, YFSETQ. The CDR3 runs 12 residues. The CDR3 sequence is CASTRTMGGQYF. The CDR3, as DNA: TGCGCCAGCACCCGGACGATGGGCGGGCAGTACTTC.

On this clonotype itself: A read error may be the cause here, since a much bigger clone is one base away. V usage is TRBV28 and J usage is TRBJ2-7; tentative D call: TRBD2 (5 bases). The CDR3 covers 16 residues. Germline V lookup: CDR1 MDHEN, CDR2 SYDVKM. Deletions cut 3 bases from V and 2 bases from J, with 17 bases between. The CDR3 sequence is CASSFGWRGLPYEQYF. CDR3 DNA: TGTGCCAGCAGTTTCGGGTGGCGCGGGTTACCCTACGAGCAGTACTTC.

Note on this clonotype: One junction end disagrees with the germline gene, perhaps due to a read error. This rearrangement joins TRBV2 to TRBJ1-2; D is unresolved. The CDR3 length is 14 residues. The V gene's germline CDR1 is SNHLY and CDR2 FYNNEI. As DNA, the CDR3 is TGTGCCAGCAGCGACTACGGATATAACTATGGCTACACATTC. It translates to CASSDYGYNYGYTF.

In this sample, this clonotype turned up many times. V usage is TRBV4-1 and J usage is TRBJ2-2, with D uncertain. This CDR3 spans 14 amino acids. The germline V gene encodes CDR1 MGHRA and CDR2 YSYEKL. Trimming shortened V by 2 bases and J by 5 bases, and 9 bases separated the two germline ends. The CDR3 is CASSQPVGTGELFF. The CDR3 coding sequence is TGCGCCAGCAGCCAACCCGTTGGAACCGGGGAGCTGTTTTTT.

This clonotype counts as medium-sized (0.01 to 0.1%). The chain has TRBV7-8 and TRBJ2-1; 7 bases map to TRBD1. CDR1 is SGHVS, CDR2 FQNEAQ, per germline. The ends lost 5 bases at V and 9 bases at J; junction bases unmatched: 13. The CDR3 consists of 15 residues. The DNA of the CDR3 is TGTGCCAGCAGCCCCTTTCGGGGCAGGGGGATTGAGCAGTTCTTC. It encodes CASSPFRGRGIEQFF.

This clonotype appeared once. The junction differs from germline at one of its ends, possibly a read error. The genes are TRBV6-1 and TRBJ2-7, with D unclear. Germline loops: CDR1 MNHNS, CDR2 SASEGT. This CDR3 contains 15 residues. The CDR3, as DNA: TGTACCAGCAGTGAATGGTCCCGCTCGACTGGGGAGCAGTACTTC. It translates to CTSSEWSRSTGEQYF.

This clonotype has ten or more counts. The chain recombines TRBV20-1 with TRBJ2-7; 10 bases are shared with TRBD2. This CDR3 has 15 amino acids. Germline assignment: CDR1 DFQATT and CDR2 SNEGSKA (reference sequence). The V and J ends lost 0 bases and 6 bases, in that order; junction bases with no gene match: 8. The chain's CDR3 is CSARDSGRRWGEQYF. In DNA, the CDR3 is TGCAGTGCTAGAGATAGCGGGAGGAGGTGGGGCGAGCAGTACTTC.

This clonotype was found a few times. A single base separates this from a much larger clone, so it may be a read error. The rearrangement uses TRBV6-7 and TRBJ2-1; D gene ambiguous. Being an ORF, TRBV6-7 has a function that is uncertain. CDR3 length: 14 residues. CDR3 amino acids: CACSFVLADNEQFF. CDR3 sequence (DNA): TGTGCCTGCAGTTTCGTACTGGCGGACAATGAGCAGTTCTTC.

In this sample, this clonotype turned up many times. This chain joins TRBV7-9 and TRBJ1-3; 10 positions match TRBD1. The CDR3 loop spans 16 amino acids. V was clipped by 7 bases and J by 5 bases; unmatched bases: 11. From germline, CDR1 is SEHNR and CDR2 FQNEAQ (reference sequence). The CDR3 nucleotides are TGTGCCAGCAACTACCTTGGGACAGGGGAACGAAACACCATATATTTT. Protein sequence: CASNYLGTGERNTIYF.

This clonotype was observed many times. The chain joins TRBV7-3 to TRBJ2-1; 13 bases are a match to TRBD2. V dropped 5 bases and J dropped 15; count of bases not matched to a gene: 7. Germline assignment: CDR1 SGHTA and CDR2 FQGTGA. The CDR3 runs to 13 residues. The CDR3 loop reads CASSPGTSGIMFF. DNA of the CDR3: TGTGCCAGCAGCCCGGGGACTAGCGGGATTATGTTCTTC. The full variable domain, completed using reference TRBV7-3 and TRBJ2-1, is GAGVSQTPSNKVTEKGKYVELRCDPISGHTALYWYRQSLGQGPEFLIYFQGTGAADDSGLPNDRFFAVRPEGSVSTLKIQRTERGDSAVYLCASSPGTSGIMFFGPGTRLTVL.

The gene calls are TRBV6-5 and TRBJ1-6, with unresolved D. The CDR3 has 16 amino acids. Germline-derived CDR1 and CDR2 are MNHEY and SVGAGI. The germline V and J ends were trimmed by 0 bases and 8 bases, with 14 bases remaining between them. CDR3 coding DNA: TGTGCCAGCAGTTACTCGGGGTCCGGCAGCTATTCACCCCTCCACTTT. Its translation: CASSYSGSGSYSPLHF.

In regard to this clonotype: A far larger clone is a single base away, which makes a read error likely. This chain connects TRBV7-8 to TRBJ2-7, with a tentative D call TRBD1 (6 bases). The CDR3 length is 12 residues. Looked up from germline, CDR1 is SGHVS and CDR2 is FQNEAQ. V was shortened by 6 bases and J by 5 bases, with 11 bases between the two germline ends. In DNA form, the CDR3 reads TGTGCCAGCAGTTTATCAGGGGACGAGCAGTACTTC. Amino acids: CASSLSGDEQYF.